The T cell receptor beta chain under discussion was sequenced for a study of T cell responses to AZD1222 COVID-19 vaccine. This CDR3 is built from 14 residues. V lost 6 bases and J lost 6, with 17 bases in between. Germline CDR1 MDHEN, CDR2 SYDVKM. Of note for this clone: As yet, its antigen is unknown.

Repertoires were generated with immunoSEQ multiplex PCR, while TCRdb's copy carries only in-frame clones and drops some. The sample consists of 100,000 or so clones, around 87% of them appearing once. The study's findings and limits: The study found vaccine-associated CD4 TCRs spanning spike, dominant at 160-218 and 743-854.

This receptor was obtained from an adult who received the AZD1222 COVID-19 vaccine. Here the sequenced sample was peripheral blood, taken 28 days after the second AZD1222 dose. The V and J genes are TRBV28 and TRBJ2-5, with D possibly being TRBD1 (7 bases). The CDR3 reads CASSPPGGRKTQYF. CDR3 DNA sequence: TGTGCCAGCAGCCCTCCAGGGGGGCGAAAGACCCAGTACTTC.